The entry below describes one T cell receptor beta chain. What it binds is unknown. This specimen belongs to a study of OX40 agonist ivuxolimab in advanced cancers. Study context: Treatment received earlier with anti-PD-1, anti-PD-L1 or anti-CTLA-4 agents was allowed, and 40% had some.

The CDR3 consists of 13 residues. Germline-derived CDR1 and CDR2 are MNHEY and SVGAGI. J gave up 5 bases and V 5 bases, and 5 bases lay outside the gene matches. Measured with immunoSEQ multiplex PCR; TCRdb has only the in-frame clones, and not every one. The sample records about 64,000 clones, around 90% being singletons. Whole-study results and caveats: Fewer expanded clones were found on average in CD4+ than in CD8+ T cells.

The material was CD4+ or CD8+ T cells sorted from blood, obtained in a trial of the OX40 agonist ivuxolimab. The clonotype originates from an adult with an advanced solid tumor such as melanoma, head and neck, liver or kidney cancer. V and J are TRBV6-5 and TRBJ2-7, with 8 positions matching TRBD1. The CDR3 here is CASSRTGRDEQYF. The CDR3 region has the DNA TGTGCCAGCAGTCGGACAGGGCGCGACGAGCAGTACTTC.